These 24 T cell receptor beta chains came from one sample sequenced in a study of shared clonotypes between healthy human individuals. The method was immunoSEQ multiplex PCR; TCRdb's version includes in-frame clones alone and lacks a portion of them. This sample carries 2 million to 2.5 million clones, approximately 95% of them seen once, and the ten largest clones take about 0.41%. The specimen sequenced was naive CD4+ T cells from PBMCs. Subset indicated: CD45RA+ positively selected. These TCRs come from a man younger than 35 in good health. Some clones in this sample may be carry-over from other donors' samples.

The chain recombines TRBV27 with TRBJ1-3, with D uncertain. The germline V and J ends were trimmed by 6 bases and 7 bases, with 13 bases remaining between them. The CDR3 is 13 residues long. Germline CDR1 MNHEY, CDR2 SMNVEV (reference sequence). CDR3 protein: CASSRAAGNTIYF. CDR3 coding DNA: TGTGCCAGCAGCCGGGCGGCGGGGAACACCATATATTTT.

This chain uses TRBV19 with TRBJ1-2; D unclear. V was pared by 4 bases and J by 3 bases, with 15 bases between. CDR1 and CDR2 (germline): LNHDA, SQIVND (reference sequence). The CDR3 covers 15 residues. CDR3 amino acids: CASSTRTGTDYGYTF. In nucleotides, the CDR3 is TGTGCCAGTAGTACTCGGACGGGAACCGACTATGGCTACACCTTC.

This rearrangement joins TRBV30 to TRBJ2-7; 9 bases align to TRBD1. CDR1 is GTSNPN, CDR2 SVGIG, per germline (reference sequence). V shed 2 bases, J shed 7 bases, and the junction held 6 bases outside the gene matches. The CDR3 sequence is 13 residues long. CDR3 sequence reads: CAWSKGQGVEQYF. The CDR3 nucleotides read TGTGCCTGGAGTAAGGGACAGGGTGTGGAGCAGTACTTC.

The chain has TRBV29-1 and TRBJ1-2; TRBD1 is a possible D gene (6 bases). The CDR3 extends over 16 amino acids. V was clipped by 7 bases and J by 3 bases, with 24 bases between them. CDR1 SQVTM and CDR2 ANQGSEA come from the germline V gene. The chain's CDR3 is CSAIRINRDTDYGYTF. In nucleotides, the CDR3 is TGCAGCGCCATAAGAATAAACAGGGACACGGACTATGGCTACACCTTC.

V is TRBV7-3 and J is TRBJ2-3; 14 bases align to TRBD2. The trim removed 3 bases at V and 9 bases at J, leaving 11 bases unmatched. The CDR3 is made up of 17 amino acids. The germline gives CDR1 SGHTA, CDR2 FQGTGA. The CDR3 here is CASSFTAGLAGEGTQYF. CDR3 nucleotides: TGTGCCAGCAGCTTTACCGCGGGACTAGCGGGAGAGGGGACGCAGTATTTT.

CDR3 loop: CANDYEQYF. In nucleotides, the CDR3 is TGTGCCAACGATTACGAGCAGTACTTC. The gene calls are TRBV6-5 and TRBJ2-5, with D hard to call. The DNA end is a closer match to TRBJ2-7, so the J assignment may be wrong. The CDR3 spans 9 residues. Germline CDR1 is MNHEY and CDR2 is SVGAGI.

This clone has only a few counts. V usage is TRBV9 and J usage is TRBJ2-1, with 9 bases matching TRBD2. The trim removed 4 bases at V and 0 bases at J, leaving 2 bases unmatched. The CDR3 is 15 residues long. Germline assignment: CDR1 SGDLS and CDR2 YYNGEE. CDR3 amino acids: CASSNSGSSYNEQFF. CDR3 DNA sequence: TGTGCCAGCAGCAATAGCGGGAGCTCCTACAATGAGCAGTTCTTC. The whole variable domain, remainder taken from reference TRBV9 and TRBJ2-1, is DSGVTQTPKHLITATGQRVTLRCSPRSGDLSVYWYQQSLDQGLQFLIQYYNGEERAKGNILERFSAQQFPDLHSELNLSSLELGDSALYFCASSNSGSSYNEQFFGPGTRLTVL.

This rearrangement joins TRBV7-3 to TRBJ1-4; 10 positions match TRBD1. CDR1 and CDR2 from the germline V gene are SGHTA and FQGTGA. V dropped 5 bases and J dropped 7; count of bases not matched to a gene: 4. The CDR3 loop spans 14 amino acids. CDR3 nucleotide sequence: TGTGCCAGCAGCCCAGGACAGGGGGGTGAAAAACTGTTTTTT. Its translation is CASSPGQGGEKLFF.

CDR3 loop: CASSFMGRGYTF. CDR3 coding DNA: TGTGCCAGCAGCTTTATGGGTCGGGGCTACACCTTC. The V and J genes are TRBV7-3 and TRBJ1-2; unclear D gene. This CDR3 is built from 12 residues. Trimming left V 3 bases short and J 8 bases short, with 10 bases between. Looked up from germline, CDR1 is SGHTA and CDR2 is FQGTGA.

This chain connects TRBV5-4 to TRBJ1-4, with D perhaps matching TRBD1 (6 bases). The V gene's germline CDR1 is SGHNT and CDR2 YYREEE (reference sequence). Trimming cost V 3 bases and J 5 bases, with 14 bases left between them. This CDR3 region has 15 residues. The CDR3 nucleotides read TGTGCCAGCAGCTCCTCCGGGACACAGAATGAAAAACTGTTTTTT. Translating it yields CASSSSGTQNEKLFF.

This clone was found once. The chain uses TRBV5-1 and TRBJ2-7, with D possibly matching TRBD2 (6 bases). This CDR3 has 13 amino acids. V was cut by 4 bases and J by 6 bases, with 14 bases left in between. Germline V gene sequence: CDR1 SGHRS, CDR2 YFSETQ. CDR3 nucleotide sequence: TGCGCCAGCAGCCCCGCTTGGAGGGCCGAGCAGTACTTC. It encodes CASSPAWRAEQYF. Full variable domain (rest looked up from reference TRBV5-1 and TRBJ2-7): KAGVTQTPRYLIKTRGQQVTLSCSPISGHRSVSWYQQTPGQGLQFLFEYFSETQRNKGNFPGRFSGRQFSNSRSEMNVSTLELGDSALYLCASSPAWRAEQYFGPGTRLTVT.

The rearrangement uses TRBV5-1 and TRBJ2-1; D gene uncertain. Deletions cut 1 base from V and 9 bases from J, with 14 bases between. Germline V gene data show CDR1 as SGHRS and CDR2 as YFSETQ. The CDR3 spans 14 residues. The CDR3 DNA follows: TGCGCCAGCAGCTTGCCCCCCCCAGCAACTGAGCAGTTCTTC. Translating gives CASSLPPPATEQFF.

The rearrangement uses TRBV6-5 and TRBJ1-1, with a tentative D call TRBD1 (5 bases). The CDR3 is 14 amino acids. The V and J ends lost 5 bases and 0 bases respectively, with 10 bases between them. The V gene's germline CDR1 is MNHEY and CDR2 SVGAGI. This chain's CDR3 is CASSATVMNTEAFF. In DNA, the CDR3 is TGTGCCAGCAGTGCGACAGTTATGAACACTGAAGCTTTCTTT.

This clone was recorded once. The rearrangement uses TRBV7-9 and TRBJ1-3, with D tentatively TRBD1 (5 bases). The V and J ends lost 6 bases and 0 bases respectively, with 12 bases between them. The CDR3 is 15 residues long. Germline loops: CDR1 SEHNR, CDR2 FQNEAQ (reference sequence). In DNA form, the CDR3 reads TGTGCCAGCAGACTAGCAGGGAGCTCTGGAAACACCATATATTTT. As protein: CASRLAGSSGNTIYF. Supplemented by reference TRBV7-9 and TRBJ1-3, the full variable domain reads DTGVSQNPRHKITKRGQNVTFRCDPISEHNRLYWYRQTLGQGPEFLTYFQNEAQLEKSRLLSDRFSAERPKGSFSTLEIQRTEQGDSAMYLCASRLAGSSGNTIYFGEGSWLTVV.

The chain is built from TRBV6-1 and TRBJ2-1; TRBD2 aligns across 9 bases. This CDR3 is 15 amino acids long. CDR1 is MNHNS and CDR2 is SASEGT in the germline V gene. V lost 5 bases and J lost 5; bases outside the gene matches: 7. CDR3 bases: TGTGCCAGCAGTCCCCCGGCTAGCGGGAACAATGAGCAGTTCTTC. This translates into CASSPPASGNNEQFF.

The chain joins TRBV19 to TRBJ2-5; TRBD2 matches 11 bases. Germline CDR1 LNHDA, CDR2 SQIVND (reference sequence). V lost 9 bases and J lost 3; bases outside the gene matches: 9. The CDR3 contains 15 residues. The CDR3 nucleotides are TGTGCCAGCAGATTAGCGGGAGGGCCGGAAGAGACCCAGTACTTC. It encodes CASRLAGGPEETQYF.

This clone was recorded once. The rearrangement joins TRBV7-2 to TRBJ2-4; 10 positions match TRBD1. Germline loops: CDR1 SGHTA, CDR2 FQGNSA. J lost 5 bases, V lost 2 bases, and 12 bases had no gene match. The CDR3 runs 18 residues. CDR3 amino acids: CASSLLPSPGQGQNIQYF. CDR3 coding DNA: TGTGCCAGCAGCTTACTACCATCGCCGGGACAGGGGCAAAACATTCAGTACTTC.

The rearrangement links TRBV6-6 to TRBJ1-2; D not certain. Germline V gene sequence: CDR1 MNHNY, CDR2 SVGAGI (reference sequence). V lost 6 bases, J lost 0 bases, and 8 bases lay in between. CDR3 length: 13 amino acids. Here the CDR3 reads CASRTGPNYGYTF. CDR3 coding DNA: TGTGCCAGCAGGACCGGGCCTAACTATGGCTACACCTTC.

This chain connects TRBV21-1 to TRBJ2-6; no DNA check was done on the table's D call, TRBD1. TRBV21-1 is termed a pseudogene. This CDR3 region has 16 residues. The CDR3 DNA is TGTGCCAGCAGCAGCGGGACAGCCTCTGGGGCCAACGTCCTGACTTTC. It translates to CASSSGTASGANVLTF.

This rearrangement joins TRBV28 to TRBJ1-1; TRBD1 is a possible D gene (5 bases). With 6 bases removed from V and 1 base from J, the gap between germline ends came to 15 bases. This CDR3 has 15 residues. Looked up from germline, CDR1 is MDHEN and CDR2 is SYDVKM. CDR3: CASRRGLGPNTEAFF. In DNA, the CDR3 is TGTGCCAGCAGGCGAGGTCTGGGACCGAACACTGAAGCTTTCTTT.

This chain joins TRBV4-1 and TRBJ2-5; D is undetermined. Per germline, CDR1 MGHRA and CDR2 YSYEKL. The V end was cut by 0 bases, the J end by 6 bases, with 11 bases between. The CDR3 has 14 amino acids. The chain's CDR3 is CASSQDLAGKTQYF. The DNA of the CDR3 is TGCGCCAGCAGCCAAGATCTGGCAGGCAAGACCCAGTACTTC.

In regard to this clone: The same CDR3 arises from other DNA sequences in this sample as well. The chain has TRBV5-1 and TRBJ1-3; D unresolved. Deletions cut 2 bases from V and 0 bases from J, with 9 bases between. The CDR3 loop spans 15 amino acids. Germline V CDR1 and CDR2: SGHRS, YFSETQ. The CDR3 loop is CASSLTGSSGNTIYF. CDR3 DNA sequence: TGCGCCAGCAGCTTAACGGGTAGCTCTGGAAACACCATATATTTT. Using reference TRBV5-1 and TRBJ1-3 for the parts outside the CDR3, the full variable domain is KAGVTQTPRYLIKTRGQQVTLSCSPISGHRSVSWYQQTPGQGLQFLFEYFSETQRNKGNFPGRFSGRQFSNSRSEMNVSTLELGDSALYLCASSLTGSSGNTIYFGEGSWLTVV.

The chain joins TRBV5-1 to TRBJ2-5, with TRBD2 identical over 8 bases. V trimming: 3 bases; J trimming: 3 bases; junction bases outside the gene matches: 10. The CDR3 has 16 amino acids. Germline V CDR1 and CDR2: SGHRS, YFSETQ. CDR3 protein: CASSSSGGAGEETQYF. As DNA, the CDR3 is TGCGCCAGCAGCTCTTCAGGAGGAGCGGGAGAAGAGACCCAGTACTTC.

This chain joins TRBV7-2 and TRBJ2-7; 15 nucleotides agree with TRBD2. Unmatched junction bases numbered 8, after V lost 0 bases and J lost 2 bases. Germline V gene data show CDR1 as SGHTA and CDR2 as FQGNSA. This CDR3 spans 19 amino acids. In DNA form, the CDR3 reads TGTGCCAGCAGCTTAGCCTTACCGCGGACTAGCGGGAGGGCCTACGAGCAGTACTTC. Amino acid sequence: CASSLALPRTSGRAYEQYF.